The T cell receptor beta chain under discussion was sequenced for a study of T cells after posttransplantation cyclophosphamide. Using immunoSEQ multiplex PCR, the repertoire was profiled, and TCRdb retains in-frame clones only, with some absent. The table lists under 7,000 clones, with no singletons. Treatment was busulfan-fludarabine conditioning, a marrow graft, and cyclophosphamide on days +3 and +4. Study-level points and caveats: Tissue-infiltrating T cells from skin or gut overlapped little with blood T cells. After PTCy, TRB diversity resembled that of CNI/methotrexate controls. Later post-transplant blood repertoires were often dominated by donor CD8+ memory clones.

This clone was recorded many times. Its target is unknown. The CDR3 covers 16 residues. Germline V gene lookup returns CDR1 SEHNR and CDR2 FQNEAQ (reference sequence). V lost 10 bases and J lost 2; bases outside the gene matches: 13. The V gene is TRBV7-9, the J gene TRBJ2-3; 9 bases are shared with TRBD2. The sequencing here drew on PBMCs, taken after an allogeneic stem cell transplant with post-transplant cyclophosphamide. The sequence derives from a male patient in his thirties who received an allogeneic stem cell transplant from an unrelated donor, was CMV-positive, and had acute and chronic GVHD. The graft donor may have contributed some T cells. CDR3 bases: TGTGCCACACCGACGCGGGAGGGAATGGTCACAGATACGCAGTATTTT. This encodes CATPTREGMVTDTQYF.